Shown below are 20 T cell receptor beta chains from a single sample sequenced in a study of technical replicates of blood from several donors (TCRdb year 2017). The protocol used for the library was the immunoSEQ multiplex PCR assay. The immuneACCESS repertoire file appears here via TCRdb, limited to in-frame rearrangements. These files lack a portion of the clones; in checked studies, under half of the deficit traces to unresolved V genes, and the cause of the others is not known. Recorded for this sample are about 70,000 clones; about 94% of them occurred a single time. The biggest ten clones account for about 0.38% of the sample. Sequenced sample: T cells isolated from PBMCs. All receptors derive from a human donor in good health.

In its sample, this clone was seen once. The chain joins TRBV11-3 to TRBJ2-2; tentative D call: TRBD2 (5 bases). V was pared by 5 bases and J by 2 bases, with 12 bases between. The CDR3 consists of 15 residues. Germline V gives CDR1 SGHNT, CDR2 YENEEA. Written as DNA, the CDR3 is TGTGCCAGCAGCGAGACTACTCGCAACACCGGGGAGCTGTTTTTT. Translated: CASSETTRNTGELFF.

CDR3 nucleotides: TGCGCCAGCAGCCAGAGGGTAAATCAGCCCCAGCATTTT. This encodes CASSQRVNQPQHF. The chain carries TRBV4-1 and TRBJ1-5; D uncertain. This CDR3 spans 13 amino acids. V lost 3 bases and J 4 bases, leaving 7 bases between the germline ends. Germline V gene sequence: CDR1 MGHRA, CDR2 YSYEKL.

This chain uses TRBV30 with TRBJ2-1, with 7 nucleotides matching TRBD2. Germline CDR1 GTSNPN, CDR2 SVGIG (reference sequence). This CDR3 is built from 14 residues. The CDR3 loop is CGIGTISSYNEQFF. CDR3 DNA: TGTGGCATAGGGACTATTAGCTCCTACAATGAGCAGTTCTTC. The complete variable domain, with remaining parts taken from reference TRBV30 and TRBJ2-1, reads SQTIHQWPATLVQPVGSPLSLECTVEGTSNPNLYWYRQAAGRGLQLLFYSVGIGQISSEVPQNLSASRPQDRQFILSSKKLLLSDSGFYLCGIGTISSYNEQFFGPGTRLTVL.

V usage is TRBV28 and J usage is TRBJ2-7; 13 bases align to TRBD2. The CDR3 totals 16 residues. With 3 bases clipped from V and 3 bases from J, the junction kept 5 bases outside the gene matches. Per germline, CDR1 MDHEN and CDR2 SYDVKM. CDR3 residues: CASSFGTSGIGYEQYF. CDR3 coding DNA: TGTGCCAGCAGTTTCGGGACTAGCGGGATAGGCTACGAGCAGTACTTC.

The chain couples TRBV6-7 to TRBJ1-3, with a weak D call TRBD1 (6 bases). TRBV6-7 is assigned to the ORF class and has an uncertain function. The CDR3 is 15 amino acids. V lost 0 bases, J lost 8 bases, and 14 bases lay in between. For the CDR3, the DNA is TGTGCCAGCAGTTACTCTTGGGGGCTTCGGGACACCATATATTTT. It specifies CASSYSWGLRDTIYF.

V gene TRBV28 combines with J gene TRBJ2-5, with D tentatively TRBD2 (6 bases). CDR3 size: 15 residues. Germline lookup yields CDR1 MDHEN and CDR2 SYDVKM. V lost 6 bases to trimming and J lost 4 bases, with 18 bases between them. CDR3 residues: CASSLGWRGGETQYF. CDR3 nucleotide sequence: TGTGCCAGCAGCCTAGGGTGGAGGGGCGGAGAGACCCAGTACTTC. The variable domain in full, completed from reference TRBV28 and TRBJ2-5, reads DVKVTQSSRYLVKRTGEKVFLECVQDMDHENMFWYRQDPGLGLRLIYFSYDVKMKEKGDIPEGYSVSREKKERFSLILESASTNQTSMYLCASSLGWRGGETQYFGPGTRLLVL.

The chain uses TRBV7-2 and TRBJ2-7; a weak D match, TRBD2 (5 bases). V shed 5 bases and J shed 4 bases, with 18 bases lying between them. The CDR3 is 15 residues long. Germline V gene lookup returns CDR1 SGHTA and CDR2 FQGNSA. CDR3 DNA sequence: TGTGCCAGCAGCCTAGAATCAGCGGTCCTTTACGAGCAGTACTTC. Amino acids: CASSLESAVLYEQYF.

This chain uses TRBV7-9 with TRBJ1-1; 9 positions agree with TRBD1. The CDR3 extends over 14 amino acids. Germline CDR1 and CDR2: SEHNR and FQNEAQ (reference sequence). With 2 bases clipped from V and 8 bases from J, the junction kept 6 bases outside the gene matches. The CDR3 bases are TGTGCCAGCAGCTTAATGACAGGGGGTGAGGAAGCTTTCTTT. This codes for CASSLMTGGEEAFF.

The chain uses TRBV7-2 and TRBJ1-1; TRBD1 matches at 10 bases. The germline V gene has CDR1 SGHTA and CDR2 FQGNSA. Losses at the gene ends were 5 bases for V and 2 bases for J; bases not matched to a gene: 11. The CDR3 length is 17 residues. In nucleotides, the CDR3 is TGTGCCAGCAGCGGCCCGCCCGGGACAGGGGCTAACACTGAAGCTTTCTTT. This encodes CASSGPPGTGANTEAFF.

J is TRBJ1-5 and V is TRBV19; TRBD1 aligns across 10 bases. In germline, CDR1 is LNHDA, CDR2 SQIVND (reference sequence). The CDR3 consists of 15 residues. The trim removed 7 bases at V and 4 bases at J, leaving 7 bases unmatched. The CDR3 sequence: CASNRDRGQNQPQHF. CDR3 nucleotides: TGTGCCAGTAACCGGGACAGGGGCCAGAATCAGCCCCAGCATTTT.

The gene calls are TRBV28 and TRBJ2-4; D possibly corresponds to TRBD1 (5 bases). CDR1 is MDHEN and CDR2 is SYDVKM in the germline V gene. V gave up 2 bases and J gave up 0 bases, with 17 bases separating them. CDR3 size: 18 residues. CDR3 in DNA: TGTGCCAGCAGTTTAGGTCCGGACACCGTCCTAGCCAAAAACATTCAGTACTTC. Residues: CASSLGPDTVLAKNIQYF. The variable domain in full, completed from reference TRBV28 and TRBJ2-4, reads DVKVTQSSRYLVKRTGEKVFLECVQDMDHENMFWYRQDPGLGLRLIYFSYDVKMKEKGDIPEGYSVSREKKERFSLILESASTNQTSMYLCASSLGPDTVLAKNIQYFGAGTRLSVL.

This clone was seen a single time. The chain has TRBV4-3 and TRBJ2-1, with 13 bases fitting TRBD2. Germline V lookup: CDR1 LGHNA, CDR2 YSLEER. The CDR3 consists of 20 residues. The trim removed 0 bases at V and 7 bases at J, leaving 15 bases unmatched. In DNA, the CDR3 is TGCGCCAGCAGCCAAGATCTCGGACTAGCGGGAGATCCCAACTGGAATGAGCAGTTCTTC. This encodes CASSQDLGLAGDPNWNEQFF.

The J gene is TRBJ2-7, the V gene TRBV30; possible D gene TRBD1, 5 bases. CDR1 and CDR2 from the germline V gene are GTSNPN and SVGIG (reference sequence). This CDR3 has 12 residues. With 4 bases removed from V and 5 bases from J, the gap between germline ends came to 12 bases. The CDR3 DNA is TGTGCCTGGACAGGGAATACTCACGAGCAGTACTTC. It is translated as CAWTGNTHEQYF.

The genes are TRBV7-9 and TRBJ1-5, with 8 bases that match TRBD1. This CDR3 comprises 13 residues. V shed 10 bases and J 4 bases; nucleotides not matched to a gene: 6. Per the germline V gene, CDR1 is SEHNR and CDR2 is FQNEAQ (reference sequence). CDR3 coding DNA: TGTGCCACCGGGGACAGGCTGAATCAGCCCCAGCATTTT. Translation gives CATGDRLNQPQHF.

The chain employs TRBV7-9 and TRBJ2-7, with 7 nucleotides matching TRBD1. The V gene's germline CDR1 is SEHNR and CDR2 FQNEAQ (reference sequence). The V gene end was trimmed by 5 bases and the J gene end by 4 bases; junction bases not matched to a gene: 5. CDR3 length: 13 residues. Here the CDR3 reads CASSADRVYEQYF. DNA of the CDR3: TGTGCCAGCAGCGCCGACAGGGTATACGAGCAGTACTTC.

The V gene is TRBV6-5, the J gene TRBJ1-5, with D uncertain. The CDR3 sequence is 13 residues long. Trimming removed 5 bases at V and 7 bases at J, with 12 bases between. CDR1 MNHEY and CDR2 SVGAGI come from the germline V gene. CDR3 DNA sequence: TGTGCCAGCAGTGATACGGGAGGGCAGCCCCAGCATTTT. Amino acid sequence: CASSDTGGQPQHF.

The genes are TRBV19 and TRBJ2-3, with 8 bases aligning to TRBD1. V was clipped by 4 bases and J by 0 bases; unmatched bases: 3. This CDR3 has 15 amino acids. CDR1 is LNHDA, CDR2 SQIVND, per germline (reference sequence). The chain's CDR3 is CASSTRQGSTDTQYF. The CDR3 DNA sequence: TGTGCCAGTAGTACAAGACAGGGGAGCACAGATACGCAGTATTTT.

To note about this clone: The same CDR3 also results from other DNA sequences found in this sample. The rearrangement links TRBV11-2 to TRBJ2-7; tentatively, D is TRBD1 (6 bases). This CDR3 contains 13 residues. Germline values: CDR1 SGHAT, CDR2 FQNNGV. The ends were cut back, 3 bases at V and 1 base at J, with 7 bases in the middle. DNA of the CDR3: TGTGCCAGCAGCTTCGGACAGTCCTACGAGCAGTACTTC. Its protein is CASSFGQSYEQYF.

The V gene is TRBV6-5, the J gene TRBJ2-7, with TRBD2 matching over 7 bases. CDR3 length: 15 residues. Trimming took 7 bases from V and 2 from J; bases not matched to a gene: 11. Germline values: CDR1 MNHEY, CDR2 SVGAGI. The CDR3: CASTRRGDGTYEQYF. The CDR3 nucleotides read TGTGCCAGCACTCGCCGGGGGGACGGAACCTACGAGCAGTACTTC.

The V call is TRBV9, the J call TRBJ2-7; tentative D call: TRBD2 (5 bases). The CDR3 contains 15 residues. CDR1 and CDR2 from the germline V gene are SGDLS and YYNGEE. V lost 0 bases and J 2 bases, leaving 12 bases between the germline ends. The CDR3 DNA is TGTGCCAGCAGCGTAGGTGGGAGCTCCACCTACGAGCAGTACTTC. Encoded protein: CASSVGGSSTYEQYF.